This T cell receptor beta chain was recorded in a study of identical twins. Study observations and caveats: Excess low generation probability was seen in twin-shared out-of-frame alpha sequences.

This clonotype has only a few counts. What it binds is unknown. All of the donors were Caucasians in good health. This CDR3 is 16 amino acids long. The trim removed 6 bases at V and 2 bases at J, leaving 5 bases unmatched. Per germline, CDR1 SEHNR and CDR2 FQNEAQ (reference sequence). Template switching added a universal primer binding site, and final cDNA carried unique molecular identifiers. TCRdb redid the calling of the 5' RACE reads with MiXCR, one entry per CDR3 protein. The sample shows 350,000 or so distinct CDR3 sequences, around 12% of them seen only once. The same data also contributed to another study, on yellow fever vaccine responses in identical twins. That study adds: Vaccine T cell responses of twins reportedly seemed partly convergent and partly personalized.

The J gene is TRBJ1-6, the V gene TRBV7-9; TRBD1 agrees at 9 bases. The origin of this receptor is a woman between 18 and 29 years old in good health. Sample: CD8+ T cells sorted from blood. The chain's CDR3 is CASRDTGGAYNSPLHF. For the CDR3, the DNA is TGTGCCAGCAGAGATACAGGGGGCGCCTATAATTCACCCCTCCACTTT. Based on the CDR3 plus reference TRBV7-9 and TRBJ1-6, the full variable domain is DTGVSQNPRHKITKRGQNVTFRCDPISEHNRLYWYRQTLGQGPEFLTYFQNEAQLEKSRLLSDRFSAERPKGSFSTLEIQRTEQGDSAMYLCASRDTGGAYNSPLHFGNGTRLTVT.